Sequencing of this T cell receptor (beta chain) was carried out in a study of CD39 and CD103 CD8 tumor-infiltrating T cells. Points from the study as a whole: DP CD8 TILs appeared more oligoclonal than DN and SP CD8 TILs and blood memory CD8 T cells.

Note on this clone: Its cognate antigen is unknown.

Each sorted subset gave roughly 9,500 to 110,000 cells for genomic DNA. TCRdb's table, derived via immunoSEQ multiplex PCR, lists solely in-frame clones and lacks some. The data contain fewer than 5,000 clones, just over 70% of them singletons. This CDR3 is built from 16 residues. Germline V CDR1 and CDR2: MRHNA, SNTAGT. Trimming took 0 bases from V and 3 from J; bases not matched to a gene: 2. T lymphocytes were enriched from thawed cells by negative selection, adding EpCAM beads for tumor-infiltrating lymphocytes. Sorted memory CD8 cells were CD8+CD4-CD45RA-, regardless of CCR7. The clonotype originates from a human donor with head and neck squamous cell carcinoma. What was sequenced was CD8+ T cells sorted from blood. Subset noted: total memory CD8 T cells (CD45RA-CCR7+/-) from blood or uninvolved lymph node. This chain joins TRBV6-4 and TRBJ2-1; TRBD2 aligns across 10 bases. CDR3 protein: CASSDSPSGSYNEQFF. The CDR3 region has the DNA TGTGCCAGCAGTGACTCTCCTAGCGGGAGCTACAATGAGCAGTTCTTC.